This is a list of T cell receptor beta chains from one sample in a study of response to subunit inactivated influenza vaccine. TCRdb independently ran MiXCR on the RT-PCR reads; one entry per CDR3 protein. The sample holds a few hundred thousand distinct CDR3 sequences, about 20% seen once. The sequencing used PBMCs from blood, collected around 22 months after vaccination. These TCRs come from a man between 50 and 75 years old who received an inactivated influenza vaccine. CDR3s include the opening cysteine and the closing phenylalanine or tryptophan. A D gene is named only where the DNA matches it firmly. Expanded clones get a size class; other rows say once, few or many, or leave the size out.

many	TRBD1	14	TRBV29-1	TRBJ2-7	TGCAGCGTTGAAGATCGTCAGGGGGCCTACGAGCAGTACTTC	CSVEDRQGAYEQYF
few	.	11	TRBV20-1	TRBJ1-1	TGCAGTGCTAAACGGAACACTGAAGCTTTCTTT	CSAKRNTEAFF
.	.	13	TRBV6-1	TRBJ1-1	TGTGCCAGCAGTATGAGACAGTACACTGAAGCTTTCTTT	CASSMRQYTEAFF
many	TRBD1	14	TRBV5-1	TRBJ1-6	TGCGCCAGCAGCCAGGGACAGGCTAATTCACCCCTCCACTTT	CASSQGQANSPLHF
few	TRBD2	20	TRBV10-3	TRBJ2-2	TGTGCCATCAGTGAGTACCGGACTAGCGGGGGCGTCGGAATTGCCGGGGAGCTGTTTTTT	CAISEYRTSGGVGIAGELFF
few	.	14	TRBV12-3/TRBV12-4	TRBJ1-6	TGTGCCAGCAGTTTAGGATTATATAATTCACCCCTCCACTTT	CASSLGLYNSPLHF
few	TRBD1	22	TRBV4-1	TRBJ1-5	TGCGCCAGCAGCCAAGATAGGGTCGTTTTCGGACAGGGGCCCGCCCTAAATCAGCCCCAGCATTTT	CASSQDRVVFGQGPALNQPQHF
few	.	13	TRBV7-2	TRBJ2-7	TGTGCCAGCAGCCCGGCGGCAACCTACGAGCAGTACTTC	CASSPAATYEQYF
.	.	16	TRBV27	TRBJ2-7	TGTGCCAGCAGTTCCTCCCTCGCGGGACGACGGGGAGAGCAGTACTTC	CASSSSLAGRRGEQYF
many	.	11	TRBV12-3/TRBV12-4	TRBJ2-7	TGTGCCAGCAGTAAATCCTACGAGCAGTACTTC	CASSKSYEQYF
.	.	11	TRBV29-1	TRBJ2-5	TGCAGCCCCTCAGAGGGGGGGACCCAGTACTTC	CSPSEGGTQYF
.	.	18	TRBV7-8	TRBJ2-7	TGTGCCAGCAGCGTCTCTCGGGTGGGGACGACGAGCTCCTACGAGCAGTACTTC	CASSVSRVGTTSSYEQYF
.	.	14	TRBV2	TRBJ1-5	TGTGCCAGCAGTGAAATTGGGGCGGATCAGCCCCAGCATTTT	CASSEIGADQPQHF
few	.	14	TRBV16	TRBJ2-7	TGTGCCAGCAGCCAATCCGGCAGCTACTACGAGCAGTACTTC	CASSQSGSYYEQYF
.	.	15	TRBV20-1	TRBJ2-1	TGCAGTGCTAGAGGGGCCACGACCGAGTACAATGAGCAGTTCTTC	CSARGATTEYNEQFF
few	.	14	TRBV7-2	TRBJ2-1	TGTGCCAGCAGCCTATCTATGGGGAGCAATGAGCAGTTCTTC	CASSLSMGSNEQFF
few	.	16	TRBV7-2	TRBJ1-5	TGTGCCAGCAGCCCTGAGCCCCCTTACAGCAATCAGCCCCAGCATTTT	CASSPEPPYSNQPQHF
many	.	16	TRBV10-3	TRBJ1-3	TGTGCCATCAGTGAGTTTGCTGTGGCGACTGGAAACACCATATATTTT	CAISEFAVATGNTIYF
.	.	15	TRBV4-1	TRBJ2-1	TGCGCCAGCAGCCAAGATTTACTCTTAGTGCGGGGTCTGTTCTTC	CASSQDLLLVRGLFF
.	.	15	TRBV10-3	TRBJ2-7	TGTGCCATCAGTGAAGGGCTAGGGCCGTTTTTGGAGCAGTACTTC	CAISEGLGPFLEQYF
many	.	13	TRBV4-1	TRBJ1-3	TGCGCCAGCAGCCAGCAGGTCGGAAACACCATATATTTT	CASSQQVGNTIYF
many	.	13	TRBV5-1	TRBJ2-2	TGCGCCAGCAGCTTGGCTGGGGGCCGGGAGCTGTTTTTT	CASSLAGGRELFF
.	TRBD1	15	TRBV20-1	TRBJ1-1	TGCAGTGCTAGGCCCGGGGACAGACAGAACACTGAAGCTTTCTTT	CSARPGDRQNTEAFF
.	.	14	TRBV4-3	TRBJ1-2	TGCGCCAGCAGCCAAGACCTCAGCACCTATGGCTACACCTTC	CASSQDLSTYGYTF
.	.	15	TRBV20-1	TRBJ1-6	TGCAGTGCTAGACCGGGGAGCTCCTATAATTCACCCTTCCACTTT	CSARPGSSYNSPFHF
few	.	16	TRBV15	TRBJ1-1	TGTGCCACCAGCTCCCCTCAGTACGTGGGCCACACTGAAGCTTTCTTT	CATSSPQYVGHTEAFF
.	.	14	TRBV12-3/TRBV12-4	TRBJ1-5	TGTGCCAGCAGCAACAGTATTAGCAATCAGCCCCAGCATTTT	CASSNSISNQPQHF
few	.	13	TRBV15	TRBJ2-7	TGTGCCACCAGCAGACGTACAGCTGACGAGCAGTACTTC	CATSRRTADEQYF
many	.	15	TRBV6-5	TRBJ1-1	TGTGCCAGCAGTTACATGGGACCGATGAACACTGAAGCTTTCTTT	CASSYMGPMNTEAFF
few	TRBD1	15	TRBV25-1	TRBJ1-2	TGTGCCAGCAGTCCACGAGGACAGGGTAATTATGGCTACACCTTC	CASSPRGQGNYGYTF
.	.	13	TRBV25-1	TRBJ1-5	TGTGCCAGCAGTGGACGTTCGGAGCAGCCCCAGCATTTT	CASSGRSEQPQHF
few	TRBD1	13	TRBV10-3	TRBJ1-1	TGTGCCATCAGGCCAGGGGGTAACACTGAAGCTTTCTTT	CAIRPGGNTEAFF
many	.	13	TRBV20-1	TRBJ1-1	TGCAGTGCTAACGAGTGGGTGAACACTGAAGCTTTCTTT	CSANEWVNTEAFF
few	.	15	TRBV7-9	TRBJ2-3	TGTGCCAGCAGCTTGAAAAGAGCGGCCACAGATACGCAGTATTTT	CASSLKRAATDTQYF
many	.	13	TRBV10-3	TRBJ1-2	TGTGCCATCAGTGAGGGAGGGCCCTTTGGCTACACCTTC	CAISEGGPFGYTF
.	.	12	TRBV7-9	TRBJ2-5	TGTGCCAGCAGCTCAGTTAGTGAGACCCAGTACTTC	CASSSVSETQYF
.	.	15	TRBV12-3/TRBV12-4	TRBJ1-5	TGTGCCAGCAGTTTAGCGAGGGACCAAGATCAGCCCCAGCATTTT	CASSLARDQDQPQHF
.	.	14	TRBV5-4	TRBJ1-2	TGTGCCAGCAGCCGGACAGCCGATAACTATGGCTACACCTTC	CASSRTADNYGYTF
.	TRBD2	18	TRBV11-1	TRBJ2-1	TGTGCCAGCACCCTCTATCTAGCGGGAGGCTTCCACTACAATGAGCAGTTCTTC	CASTLYLAGGFHYNEQFF
few	.	13	TRBV28	TRBJ2-2	TGTGCCAGCAGGGACTCTACCACCGGGGAGCTGTTTTTT	CASRDSTTGELFF
many	.	15	TRBV15	TRBJ1-4	TGTGCCACCAGCGGAGGGTTGTTGGCTAATGAAAAACTGTTTTTT	CATSGGLLANEKLFF
.	TRBD1	15	TRBV7-9	TRBJ2-7	TGTGCCAGCAGGTCCACCGGGACAGACTCCTACGAGCAGTACTTC	CASRSTGTDSYEQYF
.	TRBD2	16	TRBV20-1	TRBJ2-2	TGCAGTGCCTTTAACCGGCTAGCGGGGGGGACCGGGGAGCTGTTTTTT	CSAFNRLAGGTGELFF
many	TRBD1	14	TRBV4-1	TRBJ1-6	TGTGCCAGCAGCCCCCGGGACAGAAATTCACCCCTCCACTTT	CASSPRDRNSPLHF
few	.	15	TRBV28	TRBJ1-6	TGTGCCAGCAGTTTCGACGATCGGGTGATTTCACCCCTCCACTTT	CASSFDDRVISPLHF
once	TRBD2	15	TRBV29-1	TRBJ2-7	TGCAGCGTTGAAGAGACTAGCGGGGGTCGCTACGAGCAGTACTTC	CSVEETSGGRYEQYF
few	.	17	TRBV7-9	TRBJ1-2	TGTGCCAGCAGCTTAGAGGGGCAGCTGAGGGTTAGCTATGGCTACACCTTC	CASSLEGQLRVSYGYTF